The clone carrying this TCR beta chain was seen a few times. TCRdb re-called the RT-PCR reads through MiXCR, storing one row per CDR3 protein. The sample lists hundreds of thousands of distinct CDR3 sequences, 13% to 15% occurring once. The CDR3 length is 15 residues. Per the germline V gene, CDR1 is DFQATT and CDR2 is SNEGSKA (reference sequence). The V gene lost 1 base and the J gene lost 9 bases, with 21 bases spanning the gap. What was sequenced was memory CD4+ T cells from blood. This chain joins TRBV20-1 and TRBJ2-5; possible D gene TRBD1, 6 bases. The source of this sequence is a female donor in good health, serving as a healthy control. CDR3 amino acids: CSARGGPGPSGAQYF. CDR3 bases: TGCAGTGCTAGAGGGGGGCCAGGTCCTTCCGGCGCCCAGTACTTC.